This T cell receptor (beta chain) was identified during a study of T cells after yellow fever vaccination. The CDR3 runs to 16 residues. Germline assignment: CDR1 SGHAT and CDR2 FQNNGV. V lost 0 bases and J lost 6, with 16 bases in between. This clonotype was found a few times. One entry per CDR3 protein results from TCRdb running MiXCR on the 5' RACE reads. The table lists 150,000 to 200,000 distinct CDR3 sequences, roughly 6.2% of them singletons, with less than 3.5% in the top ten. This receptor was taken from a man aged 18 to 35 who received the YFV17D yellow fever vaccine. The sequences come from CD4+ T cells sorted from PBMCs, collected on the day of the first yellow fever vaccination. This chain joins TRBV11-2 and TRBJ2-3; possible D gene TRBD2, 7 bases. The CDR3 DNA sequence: TGTGCCAGCAGCTTAGAAGCGAGGGGGGGAATTGATACGCAGTATTTT. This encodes CASSLEARGGIDTQYF.